This T cell receptor beta chain was identified during a study of blood T cell repertoires in COVID-19. Study details: Sample material is recorded as cDNA or gDNA derived from T cells, B-cell-depleted T cells, or PBMCs.

V was clipped by 6 bases and J by 4 bases; unmatched bases: 11. The germline gives CDR1 WNHNN, CDR2 SYGVQD (reference sequence). The CDR3 is made up of 15 amino acids. TCRdb's table, derived via immunoSEQ multiplex PCR, lists solely in-frame clones and lacks some. The sample consists of about 86,000 clones, around 87% of them appearing once. This receptor was obtained from a human donor in a cohort sampled during active COVID-19. Sequencing was carried out using peripheral blood. V is TRBV10-1 and J is TRBJ2-7, with 8 bases fitting TRBD1. The CDR3 sequence is CASSPFDRGSYEQYF. In DNA, the CDR3 is TGCGCCAGCAGCCCATTTGACAGGGGAAGTTACGAGCAGTACTTC.